Each of the 7 T cell receptor beta chains below was sequenced from the same sample in a study of cytomegalovirus exposure and HLA in healthy donors. PCR amplification relied on 60 Vbeta primers (plus 13 Jbeta primers). The assay was immunoSEQ multiplex PCR, and TCRdb's table has in-frame clones only and misses some. The sample yields approximately 160,000 clones, around 80% seen once. The sequencing input was PBMCs. These receptors all come from a woman aged 45-60 years in good health and CMV-seropositive.

This rearrangement joins TRBV10-2 to TRBJ2-3; 10 bases fit TRBD2. V trimming: 7 bases; J trimming: 0 bases; junction bases outside the gene matches: 1. The CDR3 loop spans 14 amino acids. Germline CDR1 WSHSY, CDR2 SAAADI. As DNA, the CDR3 is TGCGCCAGCAAGCGGGAGGGGAGCACAGATACGCAGTATTTT. Residues: CASKREGSTDTQYF.

This sequence joins TRBV7-3 and TRBJ1-3; D remains unclear. CDR1 SGHTA and CDR2 FQGTGA come from the germline V gene. This CDR3 has 14 residues. Trimming stripped 2 bases from V and 0 bases from J, with 5 bases between. In nucleotides, the CDR3 is TGTGCCAGCAGCTTACCCGGCTCTGGAAACACCATATATTTT. Amino acids: CASSLPGSGNTIYF.

This chain uses TRBV2 with TRBJ2-1; no firm D call. The CDR3 is 14 amino acids. Germline V lookup: CDR1 SNHLY, CDR2 FYNNEI. The germline V and J ends were trimmed by 6 bases and 7 bases, with 16 bases remaining between them. The CDR3 sequence is CASSKNALRNEQFF. The CDR3 DNA follows: TGTGCCAGCAGCAAGAACGCCTTGAGGAATGAGCAGTTCTTC.

The V gene is TRBV7-9, the J gene TRBJ2-7; 9 positions match TRBD2. The CDR3 totals 15 residues. Germline V gene lookup returns CDR1 SEHNR and CDR2 FQNEAQ (reference sequence). After removal of 8 bases from V and 1 base from J, the junction contained 9 bases not matched to a gene. CDR3 DNA: TGTGCCAGCTTGCCCCTGGCGGGAGGGTCCTACGAGCAGTACTTC. This gives the protein CASLPLAGGSYEQYF.

The genes are TRBV11-1 and TRBJ2-3; 7 bases agree with TRBD2. This CDR3 region has 16 residues. V trimming: 1 base; J trimming: 2 bases; junction bases outside the gene matches: 6. Per germline, CDR1 SGHAT and CDR2 FQDESV (reference sequence). The CDR3 protein is CASSLEYGTITDTQYF. The CDR3 DNA sequence: TGTGCCAGCAGCTTAGAGTACGGGACTATCACAGATACGCAGTATTTT.

This sequence joins TRBV7-9 and TRBJ1-1; D not certain. The length of the CDR3 is 12 residues. Germline CDR1 SEHNR, CDR2 FQNEAQ (reference sequence). V was trimmed by 3 bases and J by 10 bases, leaving 12 bases between them. The CDR3 DNA is TGTGCCAGCAGCTTCTCACCCGAGCTAGCTTTCTTT. Residues: CASSFSPELAFF.

This clone was seen only a few times. V and J are TRBV4-2 and TRBJ2-3; 8 bases map to TRBD2. CDR3 length: 18 amino acids. Trimming took 5 bases from V and 0 from J; bases not matched to a gene: 13. Germline values: CDR1 LGHNA, CDR2 YNFKEQ. CDR3 DNA: TGTGCCAGCAGCTCCTCCGAAAGTAGCGGGACTAGCACAGATACGCAGTATTTT. The encoded protein is CASSSSESSGTSTDTQYF.